The next 31 T cell receptor beta chains were all read from a single sample in a study of shared clonotypes between healthy human individuals. TCRdb's table, derived via immunoSEQ multiplex PCR, lists solely in-frame clones and lacks some. The sample lists about 1 million clones; around 74% were seen once. The sequenced material came from memory CD4+ T cells sorted from blood. The subset here: CD45RA-negative fraction. The receptors were gathered from a man aged 18 to 29 in good health.

This chain connects TRBV5-6 to TRBJ2-2; D gene unclear. CDR1 SGHDT and CDR2 YYEEEE come from the germline V gene. Trimming took 0 bases from V and 9 from J, leaving 6 bases between them. This CDR3 spans 12 amino acids. CDR3 residues: CASSLAGRELFF. CDR3 bases: TGTGCCAGCAGCTTGGCCGGAAGGGAGCTGTTTTTT.

In this sample, this clone turned up once. The gene calls are TRBV30 and TRBJ2-7; TRBD2 matches 12 bases. The CDR3 sequence is 16 residues long. Germline V gene data show CDR1 as GTSNPN and CDR2 as SVGIG (reference sequence). The V and J ends lost 4 bases and 6 bases, in that order; junction bases with no gene match: 13. The CDR3 here is CAWTRASGRARSEQYF. The CDR3 region has the DNA TGTGCCTGGACAAGGGCTAGCGGGAGGGCGCGCTCCGAGCAGTACTTC.

This chain joins TRBV6-5 and TRBJ1-6, with TRBD1 as a possible D gene (5 bases). The germline V gene has CDR1 MNHEY and CDR2 SVGAGI. CDR3 length equals 15 residues. V was clipped by 0 bases and J by 6 bases, with 9 bases between them. The CDR3 DNA follows: TGTGCCAGCAGTTACTCGAGTCAGGGTAATTCACCCCTCCACTTT. Translation gives CASSYSSQGNSPLHF.

The gene calls are TRBV18 and TRBJ2-7, with TRBD1 matching 9 bases. The CDR3 runs 15 residues. The germline V gene encodes CDR1 KGHSH and CDR2 LQKENI. V lost 4 bases and J lost 1; bases outside the gene matches: 5. CDR3 region: CASSQGQGVSYEQYF. CDR3 nucleotides: TGTGCCAGCTCACAGGGACAGGGCGTTTCCTACGAGCAGTACTTC.

In nucleotides, the CDR3 is TGTGCCACCAGCCGCGGTCGAACCCCGGAAAAACTGTTTTTT. This translates into CATSRGRTPEKLFF. V usage is TRBV15 and J usage is TRBJ1-4; D uncertain. V was cut by 5 bases and J by 8 bases, with 15 bases left in between. Germline CDR1 is LNHNV and CDR2 is YYDKDF (reference sequence). This CDR3 contains 14 residues.

This rearrangement joins TRBV11-2 to TRBJ2-1; D unclear. V lost 5 bases, J lost 9 bases, and 20 bases lay in between. CDR3 length equals 15 residues. Germline V gives CDR1 SGHAT, CDR2 FQNNGV. CDR3: CASSDRRGDSGEQFF. CDR3 in DNA: TGTGCCAGCAGCGACCGCCGCGGCGATTCGGGTGAGCAGTTCTTC.

This clone has ten or more counts. This chain uses TRBV19 with TRBJ1-5; 8 nucleotides align to TRBD1. The V gene's germline CDR1 is LNHDA and CDR2 SQIVND (reference sequence). This CDR3 has 15 amino acids. V trimming: 7 bases; J trimming: 4 bases; junction bases outside the gene matches: 9. CDR3 DNA sequence: TGTGCCAGTACCCCGGGACAGGCATCTAATCAGCCCCAGCATTTT. This encodes CASTPGQASNQPQHF.

The J gene is TRBJ1-6, the V gene TRBV5-1; 7 bases line up with TRBD1. This CDR3 is 15 amino acids long. After removal of 3 bases from V and 5 bases from J, the junction contained 5 bases not matched to a gene. Looked up from germline, CDR1 is SGHRS and CDR2 is YFSETQ. The CDR3 loop reads CASSWTGTDNSPLHF. CDR3 nucleotide sequence: TGCGCCAGCAGCTGGACCGGGACAGATAATTCACCCCTCCACTTT.

V usage is TRBV6-5 and J usage is TRBJ2-7; 12 bases fit TRBD2. The length of the CDR3 is 15 residues. Germline trimming cut 2 bases from V and 3 bases from J; bases unmatched to any gene: 2. Germline V lookup: CDR1 MNHEY, CDR2 SVGAGI. CDR3 in DNA: TGTGCCAGCAGTTACGGGACTAGCGGGCACTACGAGCAGTACTTC. This translates into CASSYGTSGHYEQYF.

V is TRBV9 and J is TRBJ1-2, with TRBD1 matching over 7 bases. With 0 bases clipped from V and 1 base from J, the junction kept 12 bases outside the gene matches. This CDR3 is 18 amino acids long. Per the germline V gene, CDR1 is SGDLS and CDR2 is YYNGEE. CDR3: CASSVDSHGTVYNYGYTF. CDR3 DNA sequence: TGTGCCAGCAGCGTAGACTCCCATGGGACAGTCTATAACTATGGCTACACCTTC.

This clone has a handful of counts. The chain uses TRBV7-9 and TRBJ1-1; D is unresolved. The germline V and J ends were trimmed by 1 base and 7 bases, with 10 bases remaining between them. This CDR3 is 13 amino acids long. CDR1 and CDR2 (germline): SEHNR, FQNEAQ (reference sequence). The chain's CDR3 is CASSLVAVREAFF. For the CDR3, the DNA is TGTGCCAGCAGCTTAGTTGCGGTTCGTGAAGCTTTCTTT.

The chain carries TRBV5-1 and TRBJ2-7; D is unclear. CDR3 size: 13 residues. CDR1 is SGHRS, CDR2 YFSETQ, per germline. V was cut by 6 bases and J by 0 bases, with 10 bases left in between. This CDR3 is CASKWASSYEQYF. The CDR3 coding sequence is TGCGCCAGCAAGTGGGCGAGCTCCTACGAGCAGTACTTC.

This chain connects TRBV6-6 to TRBJ1-4; TRBD1 is a possible D gene (6 bases). The CDR3 extends over 15 amino acids. Trimming cost V 0 bases and J 8 bases, with 13 bases left between them. CDR1 MNHNY and CDR2 SVGAGI come from the germline V gene (reference sequence). The CDR3 reads CASSYSWGAGEKLFF. The CDR3 nucleotides are TGTGCCAGCAGTTACTCATGGGGGGCAGGGGAAAAACTGTTTTTT.

The rearrangement uses TRBV10-3 and TRBJ2-7, with TRBD2 identical over 8 bases. The germline V gene encodes CDR1 ENHRY and CDR2 SYGVKD. The CDR3 covers 13 residues. The trim removed 0 bases at V and 7 bases at J, leaving 2 bases unmatched. The CDR3 loop reads CAISESLAGEQYF. CDR3 DNA: TGTGCCATCAGTGAGTCCCTAGCGGGTGAGCAGTACTTC.

The chain employs TRBV6-5 and TRBJ2-3, with unresolved D. The CDR3 is 13 residues long. With 2 bases removed from V and 2 bases from J, the gap between germline ends came to 5 bases. Germline assignment: CDR1 MNHEY and CDR2 SVGAGI. The CDR3 DNA reads TGTGCCAGCAGTTACGAGCTCACAGATACGCAGTATTTT. Amino acids: CASSYELTDTQYF.

V and J are TRBV9 and TRBJ2-2; no clear D. The V and J ends lost 0 bases and 6 bases respectively, with 18 bases between them. The CDR3 contains 17 residues. Germline CDR1 is SGDLS and CDR2 is YYNGEE. The chain's CDR3 is CASSVVEVTSYPGELFF. CDR3 DNA sequence: TGTGCCAGCAGCGTAGTAGAGGTAACCAGTTACCCCGGGGAGCTGTTTTTT.

The genes are TRBV30 and TRBJ2-5; TRBD1 might be the D (5 bases). V was cut by 2 bases and J by 0 bases, with 16 bases left in between. CDR1 GTSNPN and CDR2 SVGIG come from the germline V gene (reference sequence). The CDR3 has 16 amino acids. For the CDR3, the DNA is TGTGCCTGGAGTCCCCTGGGGCTGGGGTACCAAGAGACCCAGTACTTC. Translating gives CAWSPLGLGYQETQYF.

This sequence joins TRBV27 and TRBJ1-1; D is undetermined. The CDR3 sequence is 13 residues long. CDR1 and CDR2 (germline): MNHEY, SMNVEV (reference sequence). The ends were cut back, 6 bases at V and 4 bases at J, with 12 bases in the middle. CDR3 coding DNA: TGTGCCAGCAGAAGAGGTATGGGCACTGAAGCTTTCTTT. Translated: CASRRGMGTEAFF.

The chain uses TRBV6-1 and TRBJ2-3; D ambiguous. The CDR3 totals 14 residues. The ends were cut back, 3 bases at V and 6 bases at J, with 13 bases in the middle. Germline CDR1 and CDR2: MNHNS and SASEGT. The CDR3 DNA reads as TGTGCCAGCAGTGATCGGGCAGGCGTGGATACGCAGTATTTT. Translation gives CASSDRAGVDTQYF.

DNA for the CDR3: TGTGCCAGCATAGAACATATAAAGGTAGCTGGTGAGCAGTTCTTC. It codes for CASIEHIKVAGEQFF. The chain links TRBV2 to TRBJ2-1; D uncertain. CDR3 length: 15 amino acids. V was shortened by 7 bases and J by 9 bases, with 22 bases between the two germline ends. Germline CDR1 SNHLY, CDR2 FYNNEI.

This chain uses TRBV29-1 with TRBJ2-7, with 8 bases matching TRBD1. Germline CDR1 reads SQVTM; CDR2 reads ANQGSEA. This CDR3 spans 13 amino acids. Trimming removed 6 bases from V and 7 bases from J; junction bases left unmatched: 11. CDR3 in amino acids: CSVVILTGDEQYF. CDR3 DNA sequence: TGCAGCGTCGTAATCTTGACAGGGGATGAGCAGTACTTC.

Of note for this clone: Other DNA sequences in this sample translate to the same CDR3. V and J are TRBV18 and TRBJ1-3; D gene unclear. Per the germline V gene, CDR1 is KGHSH and CDR2 is LQKENI. The V end was cut by 0 bases, the J end by 3 bases, with 3 bases between. The CDR3 is made up of 13 amino acids. CDR3 bases: TGTGCCAGCTCACCACCTGTTGGAAACACCATATATTTT. As protein: CASSPPVGNTIYF.

V and J are TRBV19 and TRBJ1-1; 7 bases line up with TRBD1. This CDR3 has 15 residues. Germline loops: CDR1 LNHDA, CDR2 SQIVND (reference sequence). The V segment lost 3 bases and the J segment 3 bases; nucleotides outside the gene matches: 7. The CDR3 DNA follows: TGTGCCAGTAGTATGCAAGGGACAGTAGACACTGAAGCTTTCTTT. This sequence encodes CASSMQGTVDTEAFF.

The chain couples TRBV6-5 to TRBJ1-6; D gene unclear. The V gene lost 8 bases and the J gene lost 7 bases, with 15 bases spanning the gap. The CDR3 is made up of 14 amino acids. Germline CDR1 reads MNHEY; CDR2 reads SVGAGI. The CDR3 loop is CASEHRPLNSPLHF. CDR3 coding DNA: TGTGCCAGCGAACACCGGCCATTAAATTCACCCCTCCACTTT.

This clone was picked up a small number of times. J is TRBJ1-1 and V is TRBV7-6; TRBD1 might be the D (6 bases). Germline V gene data show CDR1 as SGHVS and CDR2 as FNYEAQ. With 5 bases removed from V and 10 bases from J, the gap between germline ends came to 17 bases. This CDR3 region has 13 residues. CDR3 loop: CASSPSLRGVAFF. CDR3 coding DNA: TGTGCCAGCAGCCCCAGCCTCAGGGGTGTAGCTTTCTTT.

The chain combines TRBV5-4 with TRBJ1-1; unclear D gene. Per the germline V gene, CDR1 is SGHNT and CDR2 is YYREEE (reference sequence). The ends were cut back, 1 base at V and 0 bases at J, with 10 bases in the middle. The CDR3 covers 15 residues. CDR3: CASSLFGRLNTEAFF. The CDR3 region has the DNA TGTGCCAGCAGCTTGTTTGGGCGTCTGAACACTGAAGCTTTCTTT.

On this clone: This sample also contains other DNA sequences that code for the same CDR3. This chain connects TRBV27 to TRBJ1-2; D may be TRBD1 (5 bases). This CDR3 region has 13 residues. From germline, CDR1 is MNHEY and CDR2 SMNVEV (reference sequence). Trimming took 4 bases from V and 1 from J, leaving 7 bases between them. The CDR3 loop is CASSYTGNYGYTF. As DNA, the CDR3 is TGTGCCAGCAGTTACACAGGTAACTATGGCTACACCTTC.

The chain links TRBV30 to TRBJ2-7; D remains ambiguous. The CDR3 is made up of 12 amino acids. V gave up 4 bases and J gave up 1 base, with 8 bases separating them. Germline-derived CDR1 and CDR2 are GTSNPN and SVGIG (reference sequence). This CDR3 is CAWKPNSYEQYF. The DNA of the CDR3 is TGTGCCTGGAAGCCCAATTCCTACGAGCAGTACTTC. The variable domain in full, with the rest retrieved from reference TRBV30 and TRBJ2-7, is SQTIHQWPATLVQPVGSPLSLECTVEGTSNPNLYWYRQAAGRGLQLLFYSVGIGQISSEVPQNLSASRPQDRQFILSSKKLLLSDSGFYLCAWKPNSYEQYFGPGTRLTVT.

In this sample, this clone turned up once. The chain uses TRBV5-1 and TRBJ1-3, with D tentatively TRBD1 (5 bases). Germline loops: CDR1 SGHRS, CDR2 YFSETQ. The CDR3 consists of 16 residues. V lost 4 bases and J 4 bases, leaving 18 bases between the germline ends. The CDR3 DNA is TGCGCCAGCAGCACCGGGGGGACTTCGGGAGGAAACACCATATATTTT. Translated: CASSTGGTSGGNTIYF. The full variable domain, its missing parts supplied by reference TRBV5-1 and TRBJ1-3, is KAGVTQTPRYLIKTRGQQVTLSCSPISGHRSVSWYQQTPGQGLQFLFEYFSETQRNKGNFPGRFSGRQFSNSRSEMNVSTLELGDSALYLCASSTGGTSGGNTIYFGEGSWLTVV.

The chain carries TRBV7-9 and TRBJ1-4; 7 bases align to TRBD1. Germline assignment: CDR1 SEHNR and CDR2 FQNEAQ (reference sequence). This CDR3 spans 14 amino acids. Trimming cost V 3 bases and J 10 bases; bases outside gene matches: 8. The chain's CDR3 is CASSLQGVGLKLFF. In DNA form, the CDR3 reads TGTGCCAGCAGCTTGCAGGGGGTTGGCCTAAAACTGTTTTTT.

This clone turned up a few times. The V gene is TRBV14, the J gene TRBJ2-1; TRBD2 might be the D (6 bases). Trimming removed 4 bases at V and 5 bases at J, with 15 bases between. CDR3 length: 15 amino acids. The germline V gene encodes CDR1 SGHDN and CDR2 FVKESK. CDR3 nucleotides: TGTGCCAGCAGCCCCCTCGGCGGGAAAGACAATGAGCAGTTCTTC. Its protein is CASSPLGGKDNEQFF. The entire variable domain, with the rest obtained from reference TRBV14 and TRBJ2-1, is as follows: EAGVTQFPSHSVIEKGQTVTLRCDPISGHDNLYWYRRVMGKEIKFLLHFVKESKQDESGMPNNRFLAERTGGTYSTLKVQPAELEDSGVYFCASSPLGGKDNEQFFGPGTRLTVL.